One sample yielded the 25 T cell receptor beta chains listed below, sequenced in a study of regulatory T cells in long-lasting Graves disease. The TCR beta library used iRepertoire HTBI primers with Arm-PCR amplification of CDR3. TCRdb re-derived calls from the multiplex PCR reads in MiXCR, one entry per CDR3 protein. The table lists over 300,000 distinct CDR3 sequences, 15% of them singletons, with approximately 22% in the top ten. Time point of the sample: newly diagnosed GD, antithyroid drugs for less than 3 months. Preparation of the TCR library used RNA extracted from PBMCs. The source material was peripheral blood mononuclear cells (PBMCs), sampled at new diagnosis, from a patient treated with antithyroid drugs. The receptors come from a female donor with Graves disease.

This clonotype was seen at least ten times. The gene calls are TRBV28 and TRBJ1-4, with D tentatively TRBD1 (5 bases). Deletions cut 6 bases from V and 8 bases from J, with 16 bases between. CDR1 and CDR2 (germline): MDHEN, SYDVKM. This CDR3 contains 14 residues. CDR3 amino acids: CASRVWGLEEKLFF. CDR3 nucleotides: TGTGCCAGCAGAGTCTGGGGGTTAGAAGAAAAACTGTTTTTT.

This clonotype was observed at least ten times. The chain recombines TRBV28 with TRBJ2-1; 9 bases map to TRBD1. Germline loops: CDR1 MDHEN, CDR2 SYDVKM. This CDR3 comprises 15 residues. V was clipped by 6 bases and J by 2 bases; unmatched bases: 5. Here the CDR3 reads CASSHRGLAYNEQFF. CDR3 in DNA: TGTGCCAGCAGCCACAGGGGGCTTGCCTACAATGAGCAGTTCTTC.

This clonotype was recorded at least ten times. The genes are TRBV11-2 and TRBJ2-7; 9 nucleotides line up with TRBD2. The junction had 31 bases not matched to a gene; V was cut back by 1 base and J by 6 bases. Germline lookup yields CDR1 SGHAT and CDR2 FQNNGV. This CDR3 comprises 23 residues. CDR3 sequence reads: CASSLGSISGRGTSYGGGLEQYF. In DNA form, the CDR3 reads TGTGCCAGCAGCTTAGGTAGTATTTCGGGTAGGGGGACTAGCTACGGAGGTGGACTCGAGCAGTACTTC.

This clonotype was counted at least ten times. The rearrangement links TRBV11-3 to TRBJ1-6, with 7 bases fitting TRBD1. V trimming: 1 base; J trimming: 13 bases; junction bases outside the gene matches: 7. CDR1 is SGHNT, CDR2 YENEEA, per germline. The CDR3 is 14 residues long. The CDR3 nucleotides are TGTGCCAGCAGCTTAGGAGGACAGGAAGTTCCCCTCCACTTT. Translation gives CASSLGGQEVPLHF. Combining the CDR3 with reference TRBV11-3 and TRBJ1-6 gives the whole variable domain EAGVVQSPRYKIIEKKQPVAFWCNPISGHNTLYWYLQNLGQGPELLIRYENEEAVDDSQLPKDRFSAERLKGVDSTLKIQPAELGDSAVYLCASSLGGQEVPLHFGNGTRLTVT.

This clonotype was detected many times. The gene calls are TRBV10-3 and TRBJ2-3; tentative D call: TRBD1 (6 bases). Trimming removed 0 bases at V and 6 bases at J, with 16 bases between. The CDR3 consists of 16 residues. Germline CDR1 is ENHRY and CDR2 is SYGVKD. CDR3 residues: CAISESQGLYPDTQYF. The DNA for the CDR3 is TGTGCCATCAGTGAGTCGCAGGGGCTTTATCCTGATACGCAGTATTTT.

The gene calls are TRBV10-3 and TRBJ1-3, with D unresolved. V dropped 3 bases and J dropped 7 bases, with 7 bases sitting between them. The CDR3 has 12 residues. Germline V gene lookup returns CDR1 ENHRY and CDR2 SYGVKD. The CDR3 here is CAISEFSNTIYF. The CDR3 DNA is TGTGCCATCAGTGAATTTAGTAACACCATATATTTT.

This clonotype was seen at least ten times. Germline is not matched at one junction end, which may reflect a read error. This sequence joins TRBV30 and TRBJ2-7; 7 nucleotides line up with TRBD1. Germline lookup yields CDR1 GTSNPN and CDR2 SVGIG (reference sequence). This CDR3 is built from 12 residues. This chain's CDR3 is CAWSGGRGLENF. The CDR3, as DNA: TGTGCCTGGAGTGGGGGCAGGGGGTTAGAAAACTTC.

The chain couples TRBV29-1 to TRBJ1-1; 9 bases align to TRBD1. The CDR3 covers 15 residues. CDR1 SQVTM and CDR2 ANQGSEA come from the germline V gene. Germline trimming cut 8 bases from V and 4 bases from J; bases unmatched to any gene: 14. The CDR3 here is CSFSLPQGASTEAFF. CDR3 nucleotide sequence: TGCAGCTTTTCCCTTCCACAGGGGGCAAGCACTGAAGCTTTCTTT.

CDR3 nucleotides: TGCGCCAGCAGCCAAGATCCCGAGCGGGAGGCCCCCGACGAGCAGTACTTC. Protein: CASSQDPEREAPDEQYF. This rearrangement joins TRBV4-3 to TRBJ2-7, with 9 bases that match TRBD2. Germline trimming cut 0 bases from V and 5 bases from J; bases unmatched to any gene: 11. The CDR3 extends over 17 amino acids. From germline, CDR1 is LGHNA and CDR2 YSLEER.

The sample holds many counts of this clonotype. CDR3: CASSRVRMREAFF. CDR3 bases: TGTGCCAGCAGCCGAGTGAGAATGCGTGAAGCTTTCTTT. The chain uses TRBV7-2 and TRBJ1-1; D is ambiguous. The germline V gene encodes CDR1 SGHTA and CDR2 FQGNSA. This CDR3 is built from 13 residues. The ends were cut back, 5 bases at V and 7 bases at J, with 14 bases in the middle. Looking up the rest from reference TRBV7-2 and TRBJ1-1 gives the full variable domain: GAGVSQSPSNKVTEKGKDVELRCDPISGHTALYWYRQSLGQGLEFLIYFQGNSAPDKSGLPSDRFSAERTGGSVSTLTIQRTQQEDSAVYLCASSRVRMREAFFGQGTRLTVV.

This clonotype has at least ten counts. The CDR3 DNA reads as TGCAGTGCTAGAGGTGGAACCCAGTACTTC. This gives the protein CSARGGTQYF. The chain uses TRBV20-1 and TRBJ2-5; D is unclear. This CDR3 has 10 amino acids. The V end lost 1 base, the J end lost 8 bases, and 5 bases lay between the germline ends. The germline gives CDR1 DFQATT, CDR2 SNEGSKA (reference sequence).

This clonotype was detected a few times. This may be a read error: a much more frequent sequence differs by one nucleotide. The genes are TRBV5-1 and TRBJ2-3; D might be TRBD2 (7 bases). V gave up 5 bases and J gave up 5 bases, with 15 bases separating them. This CDR3 is built from 14 residues. In germline, CDR1 is SGHRS, CDR2 YFSETQ. CDR3 sequence (DNA): TGCGCCAGCAGATTAGGGGGGGCCGGAGATACGCAGTATTTT. This translates into CASRLGGAGDTQYF.

This clonotype was picked up many times. The V call is TRBV5-6, the J call TRBJ2-3; 8 nucleotides match TRBD1. Losses at the gene ends were 3 bases for V and 4 bases for J; bases not matched to a gene: 10. The germline CDR1 and CDR2 sequences are SGHDT and YYEEEE. The CDR3 spans 16 residues. The CDR3 bases are TGTGCCAGCAGCTCATCAGCAGGGGGCTGGTCAGATACGCAGTATTTT. Translation gives CASSSSAGGWSDTQYF.

This clonotype came up a few times. This chain connects TRBV6-1 to TRBJ1-5; D possibly corresponds to TRBD1 (6 bases). Trimming took off 5 bases at V and 5 bases at J, with 13 bases between the two ends. Germline V gene sequence: CDR1 MNHNS, CDR2 SASEGT. The CDR3 is made up of 14 amino acids. CDR3 bases: TGTGCCAGCAGTTCTAGGACAGACGATCAGCCCCAGCATTTT. It is translated as CASSSRTDDQPQHF.

At least ten counts were recorded for this clonotype. The chain has TRBV20-1 and TRBJ2-7; TRBD2 aligns across 11 bases. Germline CDR1 DFQATT, CDR2 SNEGSKA (reference sequence). V lost 3 bases and J lost 5; bases outside the gene matches: 9. The CDR3 has 15 residues. In DNA, the CDR3 is TGCAGTGCTAGGCGCACTAGCGGGGGTAGGAACGAGCAGTACTTC. It codes for CSARRTSGGRNEQYF.

Ten or more counts support this clonotype. The chain links TRBV6-2 or TRBV6-3 to TRBJ2-5, with TRBD2 identical over 10 bases. Germline CDR1 MNHEY, CDR2 SVGEGT. The CDR3 is 16 amino acids. The V and J ends lost 4 bases and 2 bases, in that order; junction bases with no gene match: 7. CDR3 nucleotide sequence: TGTGCCAGCAGTTCCCCGGTGACTAGCGGGCAAGAGACCCAGTACTTC. Protein: CASSSPVTSGQETQYF.

This clonotype was picked up many times. CDR3 in amino acids: CASSVGPGNTEAFF. As DNA, the CDR3 is TGTGCCAGCAGCGTAGGCCCAGGGAACACTGAAGCTTTCTTT. The rearrangement joins TRBV9 to TRBJ1-1, with no clear D. The CDR3 consists of 14 residues. CDR1 is SGDLS, CDR2 YYNGEE, per germline. Trimming cost V 0 bases and J 1 base, with 7 bases left between them.

At least ten counts were recorded for this clonotype. This chain uses TRBV5-1 with TRBJ2-2; 7 positions match TRBD2. Germline-derived CDR1 and CDR2 are SGHRS and YFSETQ. The CDR3 runs 15 residues. The trim removed 3 bases at V and 0 bases at J, leaving 2 bases unmatched. The CDR3 DNA reads as TGCGCCAGCAGCTCAGCGGGAACGAACACCGGGGAGCTGTTTTTT. This encodes CASSSAGTNTGELFF.

In this sample, this clonotype turned up many times. The rearrangement uses TRBV10-3 and TRBJ2-3; no clear D gene. The length of the CDR3 is 22 residues. The germline V and J ends were trimmed by 2 bases and 0 bases, with 30 bases remaining between them. CDR1 ENHRY and CDR2 SYGVKD come from the germline V gene. CDR3 amino acids: CAISEHVRTSLAASFSTDTQYF. CDR3 DNA sequence: TGTGCCATCAGTGAGCACGTCAGGACCAGCCTTGCGGCCTCCTTCAGCACAGATACGCAGTATTTT.

This clonotype was counted many times. The rearrangement links TRBV27 to TRBJ2-1, with 11 nucleotides matching TRBD2. The CDR3 contains 21 residues. Looked up from germline, CDR1 is MNHEY and CDR2 is SMNVEV (reference sequence). J gave up 1 base and V 3 bases, and 17 bases lay outside the gene matches. The CDR3 DNA reads as TGTGCCAGCAGTTTCCTAACGTCTTGGCTAGCGGGAGGCTTGTCCTACAATGAGCAGTTCTTC. It is translated as CASSFLTSWLAGGLSYNEQFF.

This clonotype has ten or more counts. The chain recombines TRBV12-3 or TRBV12-4 with TRBJ1-5, with 9 bases lining up with TRBD1. This CDR3 comprises 15 residues. With V trimmed by 3 bases and J by 5 bases, 5 bases remained unmatched. The CDR3 reads CASSFRTGEYQPQHF. In DNA, the CDR3 is TGTGCCAGCAGTTTCCGGACAGGGGAATATCAGCCCCAGCATTTT.

In its sample, this clonotype was seen many times. The V call is TRBV7-6, the J call TRBJ2-3, with TRBD2 identical over 7 bases. Germline values: CDR1 SGHVS, CDR2 FNYEAQ. V shed 3 bases, J shed 8 bases, and the junction held 11 bases outside the gene matches. The CDR3 spans 15 residues. In nucleotides, the CDR3 is TGTGCCAGCAGCTTGGGAGCGGGACCCGGGGTTACGCAGTATTTT. Protein sequence: CASSLGAGPGVTQYF.

The table lists this clonotype with many counts. The rearrangement links TRBV20-1 to TRBJ2-2; D gene unclear. The CDR3 loop spans 14 amino acids. Trimming left V 1 base short and J 0 bases short, with 6 bases between. The germline V gene encodes CDR1 DFQATT and CDR2 SNEGSKA (reference sequence). The CDR3 here is CSARVQTNTGELFF. The CDR3 DNA follows: TGCAGTGCTAGAGTACAGACGAACACCGGGGAGCTGTTTTTT.

This clonotype was counted ten times or more. The CDR3 region is CASSPRLLAGGNNEQFF. CDR3 bases: TGTGCCAGCAGCCCCCGGCTGTTAGCGGGGGGGAACAATGAGCAGTTCTTC. V usage is TRBV4-2 and J usage is TRBJ2-1, with 11 bases fitting TRBD2. CDR3 length equals 17 residues. After removal of 4 bases from V and 5 bases from J, the junction contained 10 bases not matched to a gene. From germline, CDR1 is LGHNA and CDR2 YNFKEQ.

The CDR3 sequence is CASSLEAGTSTEAFF. DNA of the CDR3: TGCGCCAGCAGCTTAGAGGCGGGGACGAGCACTGAAGCTTTCTTT. The chain uses TRBV5-1 and TRBJ1-1; possibly TRBD1 for D (5 bases). Germline loops: CDR1 SGHRS, CDR2 YFSETQ. The V end was cut by 2 bases, the J end by 4 bases, with 15 bases between. The CDR3 is made up of 15 amino acids.